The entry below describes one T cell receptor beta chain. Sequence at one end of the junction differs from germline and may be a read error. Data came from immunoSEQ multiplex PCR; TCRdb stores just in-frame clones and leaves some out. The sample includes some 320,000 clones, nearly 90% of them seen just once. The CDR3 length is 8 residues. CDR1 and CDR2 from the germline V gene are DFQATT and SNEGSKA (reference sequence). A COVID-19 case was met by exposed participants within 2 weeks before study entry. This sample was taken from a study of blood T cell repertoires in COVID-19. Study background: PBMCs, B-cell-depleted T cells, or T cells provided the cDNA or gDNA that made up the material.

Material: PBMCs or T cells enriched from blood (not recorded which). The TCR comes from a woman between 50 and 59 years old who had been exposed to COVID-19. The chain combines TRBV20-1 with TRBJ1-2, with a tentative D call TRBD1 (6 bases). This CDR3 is CSAPQQGF. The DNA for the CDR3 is TGCAGTGCTCCACAACAGGGTTTC.